The 3 T cell receptor beta chains listed next were all sequenced from one sample in a study of CD8 T cells in Susac syndrome. Reverse transcription of about 0.5 to 1 ug RNA was carried out with random hexamers. In TCRdb, the immunoSEQ multiplex PCR reads were re-called with MiXCR into one record per CDR3 protein. This sample has about 160,000 distinct CDR3 sequences; roughly 93% occur once, and the top ten carry approximately 0.14%. The sequencing sample was made of CD4+ T cells from PBMCs. The receptors stem from a human donor in good health.

The V and J genes are TRBV29-1 and TRBJ1-1; D is possibly TRBD1 (5 bases). The germline gives CDR1 SQVTM, CDR2 ANQGSEA. The CDR3 covers 13 residues. Trimming removed 0 bases at V and 11 bases at J, with 16 bases between. This chain's CDR3 is CSVEDGFGARAFF. CDR3 sequence (DNA): TGCAGCGTTGAAGATGGGTTCGGGGCTAGGGCTTTCTTT.

This clonotype was detected a few times. The chain carries TRBV5-1 and TRBJ2-6; 7 bases agree with TRBD1. The CDR3 is 17 residues long. CDR1 is SGHRS and CDR2 is YFSETQ in the germline V gene. The J segment lost 2 bases and the V segment lost 5 bases, leaving 10 bases of the junction unmatched. CDR3 residues: CASRVGTAGPGANVLTF. The CDR3 coding sequence is TGCGCCAGCAGAGTAGGGACAGCTGGGCCTGGGGCCAACGTCCTGACTTTC. The full variable domain, rest sourced from reference TRBV5-1 and TRBJ2-6, is KAGVTQTPRYLIKTRGQQVTLSCSPISGHRSVSWYQQTPGQGLQFLFEYFSETQRNKGNFPGRFSGRQFSNSRSEMNVSTLELGDSALYLCASRVGTAGPGANVLTFGAGSRLTVL.

The chain uses TRBV3-1 and TRBJ2-3; 10 bases are shared with TRBD2. The germline V gene encodes CDR1 LGHDT and CDR2 YNNKEL (reference sequence). Trimming at V came to 4 bases and at J to 7 bases, leaving 8 bases not matched to a gene. The CDR3 covers 15 residues. The CDR3 nucleotides are TGTGCCAGCAGCCGAATCTCTAGCGGGGGAAATACGCAGTATTTT. Amino acids: CASSRISSGGNTQYF.